This TCR beta chain was found in a study of blood T cell repertoires in COVID-19. Overall study context: Collection of acute and convalescent COVID-19 samples took place in the United States, Italy and Spain.

Per the germline V gene, CDR1 is MNHEY and CDR2 is SMNVEV (reference sequence). This CDR3 contains 15 residues. V gave up 0 bases and J gave up 3 bases, with 12 bases separating them. Libraries were prepared by immunoSEQ multiplex PCR; TCRdb keeps only in-frame clonotypes and omits some of them. Of a few hundred thousand clones listed, 85% are singletons. The sequenced sample consisted of peripheral blood. The genes are TRBV27 and TRBJ2-7, with no clear D. This sequence originates from a woman between 18 and 29 years old with acute or convalescent COVID-19. The CDR3 DNA is TGTGCCAGCAGTTTATCAGATGTACCAGTCTACGAGCAGTACTTC. Its translation is CASSLSDVPVYEQYF.